These T cell receptor beta chains were read from a single sample in a study of OX40 agonist ivuxolimab in advanced cancers. TCRdb's table, derived via immunoSEQ multiplex PCR, lists solely in-frame clones and lacks some. The data show tens of thousands of clones, about 90% seen once. The source material was CD4+ or CD8+ T cells sorted from blood, sampled in a trial of the OX40 agonist ivuxolimab. Every receptor here comes from an adult with an advanced solid tumor such as melanoma, head and neck, liver or kidney cancer. Both conserved end residues are part of each CDR3. A D gene is named only where the DNA matches it firmly. Expanded clones are given a class, and other clones once, few, many or no size at all.

v_gene	abundance	d_gene	j_gene	len	CDR3aa	CDR3nt
TRBV5-1	-	-	TRBJ2-5	14	CASSLPSGPETQYF	TGCGCCAGCAGCTTGCCTTCCGGTCCTGAGACCCAGTACTTC
TRBV11-2	-	-	TRBJ1-6	14	CASSLGRENSPLHF	TGTGCCAGCAGCTTAGGCAGGGAAAATTCACCCCTCCACTTT
TRBV5-6	-	-	TRBJ1-3	16	CASSAGTALSGNTIYF	TGTGCCAGCAGCGCCGGGACCGCGCTCTCTGGAAACACCATATATTTT
TRBV5-1	-	-	TRBJ1-5	15	CASSPVGGGNQPQHF	TGCGCCAGCAGCCCGGTGGGGGGCGGCAATCAGCCCCAGCATTTT
TRBV6-1	-	TRBD1	TRBJ1-5	17	CASSEEGQGYSNQPQHF	TGTGCCAGCAGTGAAGAGGGACAGGGGTATAGCAATCAGCCCCAGCATTTT
TRBV7-2	-	TRBD1	TRBJ1-2	17	CASSLATGGISNYGYTF	TGTGCCAGCAGCTTAGCGACAGGGGGGATTTCTAACTATGGCTACACCTTC
TRBV18	-	-	TRBJ1-2	15	CASSPSAQGNYGYTF	TGTGCCAGCTCACCATCGGCACAGGGTAACTATGGCTACACCTTC
TRBV5-1	-	TRBD1	TRBJ1-1	13	CASSRTGDTEAFF	TGCGCCAGCAGTCGGACAGGGGACACTGAAGCTTTCTTT
TRBV2	-	-	TRBJ1-4	18	CASSDRWSPLVDNEKLFF	TGTGCCAGCAGTGATAGATGGAGTCCCCTAGTCGACAATGAAAAACTGTTTTTT
TRBV18	-	-	TRBJ1-2	14	CASSVEGANYGYTF	TGTGCCAGCTCCGTAGAGGGAGCTAACTATGGCTACACCTTC
TRBV7-8	-	-	TRBJ1-1	14	CASSLGGAEAEAFF	TGTGCCAGCAGCCTGGGGGGGGCTGAGGCTGAAGCTTTCTTT
TRBV29-1	-	TRBD1	TRBJ1-2	14	CSVENRGPNYGYTF	TGCAGCGTTGAAAACAGGGGCCCGAACTATGGCTACACCTTC
TRBV30	-	TRBD2	TRBJ2-5	15	CAWTSKGLGQETQYF	TGTGCGTGGACTAGCAAGGGTTTAGGACAAGAGACCCAGTACTTC
TRBV15	-	-	TRBJ1-5	16	CATSRGRGAGDQPQHF	TGTGCCACCAGCAGAGGAAGGGGGGCCGGGGATCAGCCCCAGCATTTT
TRBV28	-	-	TRBJ2-1	17	CASTPSMGTDTYGEQFF	TGTGCCAGCACCCCCTCCATGGGAACAGATACTTATGGTGAGCAGTTCTTC
TRBV5-1	-	-	TRBJ1-2	16	CASSLGDGPHLSGYTF	TGCGCCAGCAGCTTGGGGGACGGCCCCCACTTAAGCGGCTACACCTTC
TRBV10-2	-	-	TRBJ1-2	13	CATSRGSGDGYTF	TGCGCCACCTCAAGGGGGTCGGGAGATGGCTACACCTTC
TRBV5-4	-	TRBD1	TRBJ1-1	14	CATVPGQANTEAFF	TGTGCCACCGTTCCGGGACAGGCGAACACTGAAGCTTTCTTT
TRBV5-4	-	-	TRBJ2-3	17	CASSLGLQLSGADTQYF	TGTGCCAGCAGCTTGGGGCTCCAACTCTCGGGTGCAGATACGCAGTATTTT
TRBV10-3	-	TRBD1	TRBJ1-2	15	CAISAGTGVGYGYTF	TGTGCCATCTCCGCTGGGACAGGGGTAGGGTATGGCTACACCTTC
TRBV2	-	-	TRBJ1-1	12	CASSGEATEAFF	TGTGCCAGCAGTGGGGAAGCCACTGAAGCTTTCTTT
TRBV21-1	-	-	TRBJ2-4	21	CASSKEEGQTHIPLAKNIQYF	TGTGCCAGCAGCAAGGAGGAGGGGCAAACTCACATCCCGTTAGCCAAAAACATTCAGTACTTC
TRBV19	-	-	TRBJ1-3	17	CASSIRGRGTSGNTIYF	TGTGCCAGTAGTATACGGGGCAGGGGTACCTCTGGAAACACCATATATTTT
TRBV7-8	-	-	TRBJ1-1	17	CASSLTRTRSRDTEAFF	TGTGCCAGCAGCTTGACACGCACCCGATCTCGGGACACTGAAGCTTTCTTT
TRBV5-4	-	-	TRBJ1-2	14	CASSLVQAGYGYTF	TGTGCCAGCAGCTTGGTACAGGCGGGCTATGGCTACACCTTC
TRBV28	once	-	TRBJ2-6	15	CASSFGTPGANVLTF	TGTGCCAGCAGTTTCGGGACCCCTGGGGCCAACGTCCTGACTTTC
TRBV5-5	-	-	TRBJ1-2	13	CASSSFGVDGYTF	TGTGCCAGCAGTTCATTTGGGGTTGATGGCTACACCTTC
TRBV5-1	-	TRBD1	TRBJ1-1	15	CASSIQGASHTEAFF	TGCGCCAGCAGCATACAGGGGGCTTCACACACTGAAGCTTTCTTT
TRBV18	-	-	TRBJ1-2	12	CASTGPSYGYTF	TGTGCCAGCACTGGCCCCTCCTATGGCTACACCTTC
TRBV11-3	-	-	TRBJ2-3	17	CASSLERTVKGADTQYF	TGTGCCAGCAGCTTAGAGAGGACTGTTAAGGGCGCAGATACGCAGTATTTT
TRBV6-6	-	-	TRBJ2-2	13	CASRQGSSGELFF	TGTGCCAGCAGACAGGGTTCGTCTGGGGAGCTGTTTTTT
TRBV30	-	-	TRBJ1-1	13	CAWSVHPNTEAFF	TGTGCCTGGAGTGTACACCCCAACACTGAAGCTTTCTTT
TRBV9	-	TRBD2	TRBJ2-2	15	CASSVGDPGGLGLFF	TGTGCCAGCAGCGTAGGGGATCCGGGGGGATTAGGGCTGTTTTTT
TRBV7-2	once	TRBD1	TRBJ1-3	15	CASSRDRASGNTIYF	TGTGCCAGCAGCCGGGACAGGGCATCTGGAAACACCATATATTTT
TRBV28	-	-	TRBJ1-2	15	CASSFEDPRGYGYTF	TGTGCCAGCAGTTTTGAGGACCCGAGGGGCTATGGCTACACCTTC
TRBV5-1	-	-	TRBJ2-2	14	CASSLNEGTGELFF	TGCGCCAGCAGCTTGAATGAGGGGACCGGGGAGCTGTTTTTT
TRBV7-9	-	TRBD2	TRBJ2-7	15	CASSGLAGGRYEQYF	TGTGCCAGCAGCGGACTAGCGGGAGGGAGGTACGAGCAGTACTTC
TRBV5-6	-	-	TRBJ2-2	15	CASSFEPWGAGELFF	TGTGCCAGCAGCTTTGAACCTTGGGGTGCCGGGGAGCTGTTTTTT
TRBV11-3	few	-	TRBJ2-1	18	CASSLGLAIGTPYNEQFF	TGTGCCAGCAGCTTAGGTCTGGCTATCGGGACACCTTACAATGAGCAGTTCTTC
TRBV27	-	TRBD2	TRBJ2-5	14	CASSNSGGAETQYF	TGTGCCAGCAGTAATAGCGGGGGGGCCGAGACCCAGTACTTC
TRBV2	-	-	TRBJ1-5	16	CASSEEAGSNGQPQHF	TGTGCCAGCAGTGAAGAGGCGGGGAGTAACGGTCAGCCCCAGCATTTT
TRBV5-6	-	TRBD2	TRBJ2-1	16	CASSLPGREVNNEQFF	TGTGCCAGCAGCTTGCCGGGGCGGGAGGTAAACAATGAGCAGTTCTTC
TRBV6-6	-	-	TRBJ1-5	15	CASSFGRAQGQPQHF	TGTGCCAGCAGTTTCGGACGCGCCCAGGGACAGCCCCAGCATTTT
TRBV7-8	few	TRBD2	TRBJ2-1	16	CASSGGLAGAYNEQFF	TGTGCCAGCAGCGGCGGACTAGCGGGAGCTTACAATGAGCAGTTCTTC
TRBV4-1	-	-	TRBJ2-5	15	CASSQSGRRQETQYF	TGCGCCAGCAGCCAATCGGGACGAAGACAAGAGACCCAGTACTTC
TRBV10-3	-	TRBD2	TRBJ2-7	14	CAISEGLAGNEQYF	TGTGCCATCAGTGAGGGACTAGCGGGAAACGAGCAGTACTTC
TRBV28	-	-	TRBJ1-1	12	CASFDNMREAFF	TGTGCCAGTTTCGACAACATGCGGGAAGCTTTCTTT
TRBV5-4	-	TRBD1	TRBJ2-2	15	CASTPPGGRGGELFF	TGTGCCAGCACCCCGCCAGGGGGAAGGGGCGGGGAGCTGTTTTTT
TRBV28	-	TRBD1	TRBJ1-1	16	CASSGFRGQSNTEAFF	TGTGCCAGCAGTGGATTTAGGGGACAGAGTAACACTGAAGCTTTCTTT
TRBV28	-	-	TRBJ1-2	13	CASCLMGQGGYTF	TGTGCCAGCTGTCTTATGGGGCAGGGTGGCTACACCTTC
TRBV21-1	few	-	TRBJ2-7	15	CASSYRDREAHEQYF	TGTGCCAGCAGCTACCGGGACAGGGAGGCCCACGAGCAGTACTTC
TRBV5-1	few	-	TRBJ2-5	13	CASSSQDRETQYF	TGCGCCAGCAGCTCTCAGGATAGAGAGACCCAGTACTTC
TRBV5-1	once	TRBD1	TRBJ2-3	14	CASSLQGVTDTQYF	TGCGCCAGCAGCTTGCAGGGGGTCACAGATACGCAGTATTTT
TRBV14	once	-	TRBJ1-5	14	CASSQAGGNQPQHF	TGTGCCAGCAGCCAAGCAGGGGGCAATCAGCCCCAGCATTTT
TRBV7-8	once	-	TRBJ2-1	13	CASSLLAGHEQFF	TGTGCCAGCAGCTTACTAGCTGGGCATGAGCAGTTCTTC
TRBV7-9	-	TRBD2	TRBJ2-7	15	CASSARGLGYYEQYF	TGTGCCAGCAGCGCCAGGGGACTAGGGTACTACGAGCAGTACTTC
TRBV11-2	-	-	TRBJ1-1	15	CASSLAGGRGTEAFF	TGTGCCAGCAGCCTCGCCGGGGGGCGGGGCACTGAAGCTTTCTTT
TRBV7-8	-	-	TRBJ1-5	16	CASSARPTVNNQPQHF	TGTGCCAGCAGCGCACGGCCGACAGTGAACAATCAGCCCCAGCATTTT
TRBV5-1	-	-	TRBJ1-5	15	CASSPTGQGNQPQHF	TGCGCCAGCAGCCCCACAGGGCAGGGCAATCAGCCCCAGCATTTT